This T cell receptor beta chain derives from a study of immune evolution from preneoplasia to lung adenocarcinoma (dated by TCRdb to about 2021). Looking at the study overall: No AAH lesions showed HLA loss of heterozygosity, compared with roughly 7% of AIS, less than 18% of MIA and around a third of ADC lesions. The sample size depended on which specimens were available, not on a prior power calculation. The study reported that 90 to 120 samples were used for TCR sequencing. Resected precursor lesions (AAH, AIS, MIA) and invasive adenocarcinomas were each compared against paired morphologically normal lung tissue. In total, the cohort included some 54 patients with pulmonary nodules, all of whom underwent surgical resection. The immune data were integrated with whole exome sequencing and methylation data obtained from the same cohort of nodules. TCR sequencing data came from 51 patients. The study used immune gene expression, TCR sequencing and multiplex immunofluorescence to profile the immune contexture of lung adenocarcinoma precursors and invasive adenocarcinoma. POLYSOLVER was used to infer Class I HLA alleles from exome data, and LOHHLA was used to detect allele-specific HLA loss. Results and caveats for the whole study, not just this receptor: Clonality was highest in normal lung, while later-stage lesions appeared to have lower clonality but higher T cell density and diversity. Because all patients were from Japan and China, applicability to Western populations was uncertain. Compared with EGFR-mutant or double wild-type lesions, KRAS-mutant nodules had the highest T cell clonality. Normal lung had the highest top T cell clone frequencies, which appeared to decline progressively from AAH through AIS, MIA and invasive adenocarcinoma. The findings reflected association rather than direct causation, and larger cohorts with long-term follow-up and longitudinal biopsies were considered necessary.

About this clone itself: Its antigen remains unidentified. No base-level quality is on record; no much larger clone is a single base apart.

The immunoSEQ hsTCRbeta Kit was used to sequence TCR beta CDR3 regions from DNA. On the study's bioinformatics: The ImmunoSEQ Analyzer was used to analyse the TCR sequencing data. T cell clonality was defined as 1 minus Pielou's evenness computed on productive rearrangements. To measure T cell diversity, the inverse Simpson index was applied to productive templates. T cell density was TCR beta template counts normalized to usable DNA, estimated by amplifying and sequencing housekeeping genes. Two-sided Kruskal-Wallis tests were used to compare TCR metrics across histologic stages. This is the immuneACCESS table as TCRdb keeps it, with only in-frame sequences that have V and J called. A part of the clones is gone; compared with another copy, unresolved V genes explain less than half, and the rest is unexplained. The V and J calls and clone size are taken from that table; D and trimming were inferred from the DNA. The sample profile shows more than 3,500 clones; roughly four fifths of them were found once. Clones ranked in the top ten supply roughly 20% of the sample.

Patients underwent resection in Japan or China between about 2013 and 2017. Two lung cancer pathologists independently confirmed the histologic diagnosis of each case on H&E slides. For nucleic acid extraction, premalignant or tumor cells were enriched by macro-dissection following pathologic assessment. DNA was isolated from FFPE tissue using the AllPrep DNA/RNA FFPE Kit. In the germline V gene, CDR1 corresponds to SGHRS and CDR2 to YFSETQ. Trimming takes 0 bases from V and 5 bases from J, and the germline ends sit 17 bases apart. The CDR3 starts with the cysteine, ends with the phenylalanine, and has 16 residues. Only the CDR3 portion is preserved as DNA: 48 bases, with reading frame beginning at the first base.

Sequenced sample: FFPE minimally invasive lung adenocarcinoma tissue. Per the publication, the cell subset or site label means: micro-invasive lung adenocarcinoma (MIA). The chain is made from TRBV5-1 and TRBJ1-1; possibly the D gene is TRBD1, per 6 matching bases. This receptor was identified in a person aged 55-80 years with lung adenocarcinoma. The base sequence is TGCGCCAGCAGCTTGGATGGGGGCGCGATAAAAACTGAAGCTTTCTTT. This gives the protein CASSLDGGAIKTEAFF. When the CDR3 is completed using the reference TRBV5-1 and TRBJ1-1 genes on either side, the full variable domain is KAGVTQTPRYLIKTRGQQVTLSCSPISGHRSVSWYQQTPGQGLQFLFEYFSETQRNKGNFPGRFSGRQFSNSRSEMNVSTLELGDSALYLCASSLDGGAIKTEAFFGQGTRLTVV.